This T cell receptor beta chain came from a study of blood T cell repertoires in COVID-19. Repertoires were generated with immunoSEQ multiplex PCR, while TCRdb's copy carries only in-frame clones and drops some. Of about 74,000 clones in the sample, roughly four fifths were seen once. The germline V gene encodes CDR1 MGHRA and CDR2 YSYEKL. Trimming took 3 bases from V and 3 from J; bases not matched to a gene: 4. CDR3 length: 15 amino acids. The sequenced sample consisted of peripheral blood. V usage is TRBV4-1 and J usage is TRBJ2-1; TRBD2 matches 8 bases. The sequence derives from a human donor in a cohort sampled during active COVID-19. CDR3 residues: CASSHGGALYNEQFF. The CDR3 DNA follows: TGCGCCAGCAGCCACGGGGGGGCTCTCTACAATGAGCAGTTCTTC.